Included here is one T cell receptor beta chain sequence, with context. Its antigen is as yet unknown. Some clones are missing from TCRdb's copy, which holds only in-frame ones; the method was immunoSEQ multiplex PCR. This table has roughly 43,000 clones, about 93% appearing once. V was shortened by 0 bases and J by 7 bases, with 11 bases between the two germline ends. Germline V gives CDR1 SGHRS, CDR2 YFSETQ. CDR3 length: 13 residues. The source of the sample is a study of cytomegalovirus exposure and HLA in healthy donors. The study's findings and limits: Cytomegalovirus association was listed for around 180 TCR beta chains.

The sample taken for sequencing was PBMCs. The chain is built from TRBV5-1 and TRBJ2-7, with D maybe TRBD2 (5 bases). The origin of this receptor is a man aged 18 to 29 in good health and CMV-seronegative. DNA for the CDR3: TGCGCCAGCAGCTTGGTCACGAGAGGGGAGCAGTACTTC. Translating gives CASSLVTRGEQYF.